A single sample gave rise to the 10 T cell receptor beta chains below, sequenced in a study of shared clonotypes between healthy human individuals. The assay was immunoSEQ multiplex PCR, and TCRdb's table has in-frame clones only and misses some. The table has about 2,500,000 clones, over 85% seen once. The specimen sequenced was naive CD4+ T cells sorted from blood. Subset of the sample: CD45RA+ positively selected. The source of these receptors is a young man in good health.

The chain couples TRBV5-4 to TRBJ1-3; TRBD1 agrees at 7 bases. CDR3 size: 15 residues. V lost 3 bases and J lost 3; bases outside the gene matches: 6. Germline values: CDR1 SGHNT, CDR2 YYREEE (reference sequence). The CDR3 nucleotides read TGTGCCAGCAGCTGGGGTGACAGGGATGGAAACACCATATATTTT. This translates into CASSWGDRDGNTIYF.

The CDR3 here is CAWCTLARNEQYF. CDR3 nucleotides: TGTGCCTGGTGCACCCTTGCGCGAAACGAGCAGTACTTC. The chain is built from TRBV30 and TRBJ2-7; D not certain. With 5 bases removed from V and 5 bases from J, the gap between germline ends came to 16 bases. Germline-derived CDR1 and CDR2 are GTSNPN and SVGIG (reference sequence). This CDR3 contains 13 residues.

The V and J genes are TRBV27 and TRBJ1-5, with 8 bases that match TRBD1. This CDR3 has 17 amino acids. In germline, CDR1 is MNHEY, CDR2 SMNVEV (reference sequence). V was clipped by 6 bases and J by 1 base; unmatched bases: 11. The CDR3 region is CASSKMRTGKSNQPQHF. The CDR3 DNA follows: TGTGCCAGCAGCAAAATGAGGACAGGGAAGAGCAATCAGCCCCAGCATTTT.

This clone came up a few times. This chain uses TRBV19 with TRBJ1-5, with 7 nucleotides matching TRBD1. V trimming: 6 bases; J trimming: 3 bases; junction bases outside the gene matches: 8. The CDR3 consists of 15 residues. The germline gives CDR1 LNHDA, CDR2 SQIVND (reference sequence). The CDR3 DNA is TGTGCCAGTAGCTCGACAGGGATACCCAATCAGCCCCAGCATTTT. As protein: CASSSTGIPNQPQHF.

CDR3 region: CAIGFAGTRNTGELFF. The CDR3, as DNA: TGTGCCATCGGATTCGCCGGGACGAGGAACACCGGGGAGCTGTTTTTT. This chain connects TRBV10-3 to TRBJ2-2; tentatively, D is TRBD1 or TRBD2 (5 bases each). Trimming stripped 8 bases from V and 1 base from J, with 17 bases between. Germline-derived CDR1 and CDR2 are ENHRY and SYGVKD. This CDR3 is 16 amino acids long.

The rearrangement uses TRBV2 and TRBJ1-3, with D uncertain. The germline CDR1 and CDR2 sequences are SNHLY and FYNNEI. This CDR3 is 16 amino acids long. V lost 1 base, J lost 0 bases, and 10 bases lay in between. The CDR3 DNA sequence: TGTGCCAGCAGTGAAGTGCAGGCCACCTCTGGAAACACCATATATTTT. This encodes CASSEVQATSGNTIYF.

The chain recombines TRBV12-5 with TRBJ1-4; no firm D call. Trimming took 4 bases from V and 7 from J, leaving 16 bases between them. The CDR3 is 15 residues long. Germline V gives CDR1 LGHNT, CDR2 FRNRAP. CDR3 in amino acids: CASGSPSRLGEKLFF. CDR3 DNA: TGTGCTAGTGGTTCGCCGTCTCGACTAGGTGAAAAACTGTTTTTT.

The chain joins TRBV28 to TRBJ1-2; D is possibly TRBD1 (6 bases). The CDR3 loop spans 13 amino acids. V was trimmed by 6 bases and J by 8 bases, leaving 16 bases between them. Germline lookup yields CDR1 MDHEN and CDR2 SYDVKM. This CDR3 is CASSPDERGGYTF. The DNA of the CDR3 is TGTGCCAGCAGCCCCGATGAGAGGGGGGGCTACACCTTC.

This chain links TRBV6-5 with TRBJ1-2, with D possibly being TRBD1 (5 bases). The germline CDR1 and CDR2 sequences are MNHEY and SVGAGI. Trimming left V 2 bases short and J 2 bases short, with 15 bases between. This CDR3 has 16 residues. The DNA for the CDR3 is TGTGCCAGCAGTTACCTCCGACAGAAGACGAACTATGGCTACACCTTC. Its translation is CASSYLRQKTNYGYTF.

The rearrangement links TRBV10-3 to TRBJ1-1, with TRBD1 matching 9 bases. Germline CDR1 reads ENHRY; CDR2 reads SYGVKD. The V gene end was trimmed by 6 bases and the J gene end by 4 bases; junction bases not matched to a gene: 15. The CDR3 is 17 amino acids. The CDR3, as DNA: TGTGCCATCAGCGAAAGACAGGGGGTCGGCGTAGGCACTGAAGCTTTCTTT. Its protein product is CAISERQGVGVGTEAFF.